A selection of T cell receptor beta chains follows, all from one sample in a study of blood T cell repertoires in COVID-19. Only in-frame clones appear in the TCRdb table, and some are missing; sequencing was by immunoSEQ multiplex PCR. The sample lists over 130,000 clones; roughly 86% were seen once. The sample comprised peripheral blood. The receptors were gathered from a human donor in a cohort sampled during active COVID-19. CDR3s include the opening cysteine and the closing phenylalanine or tryptophan.

V: TRBV6-5; J: TRBJ2-2; CDR3: CASMSGQSTGELFF
V: TRBV2; J: TRBJ2-4; CDR3: CASSLGQGGVNIQYF
V: TRBV9; J: TRBJ1-3; CDR3: CASSHSKKGNTIYF
V: TRBV2; J: TRBJ2-2; CDR3: CASRGRGRTGELFF
V: TRBV12-5; J: TRBJ1-5; CDR3: CASGPDRVAQPQHF
V: TRBV4-1; J: TRBJ1-1; CDR3: CASSQDMGASTEAFF
V: TRBV7-2; J: TRBJ1-1; CDR3: CASSLGTTGVTEAFF
V: TRBV19; J: TRBJ1-6; CDR3: CASSTTGDSPLHF
V: TRBV12-3/TRBV12-4; J: TRBJ2-7; CDR3: CASSFTGGEQYF
V: TRBV19; J: TRBJ1-6; CDR3: CASSLPWASSYNSPLHF
V: TRBV4-1; J: TRBJ2-2; CDR3: CASSPLQIWDTGELFF
V: TRBV9; J: TRBJ1-1; CDR3: CASSAGGGTEAFF
V: TRBV7-9; J: TRBJ2-5; CDR3: CASSLVWAGETQYF
V: TRBV3-1/TRBV3-2; J: TRBJ1-5; CDR3: CASSRDNRQPQHF
V: TRBV19; J: TRBJ1-2; CDR3: CASRTGNYGYTF
V: TRBV7-8; J: TRBJ2-7; CDR3: CASSGPTLRDTSSYEQYF
V: TRBV11-3; J: TRBJ1-5; CDR3: CASSSAQGFGNQPQHF
V: TRBV2; J: TRBJ1-3; CDR3: CASRSLYAGDGSGNTIYF
V: TRBV30; J: TRBJ1-2; CDR3: CAWSVNWGRGGYTF
V: TRBV11-1; J: TRBJ2-1; CDR3: CASSLGQVNEQFF
V: TRBV5-5; J: TRBJ1-2; CDR3: CASSLAVGGGSGYTF
V: TRBV5-4; J: TRBJ2-1; CDR3: CASSLIGGPGDEQFF
V: TRBV30; J: TRBJ1-2; CDR3: CAWSAGGAGYGYTF
V: TRBV27; J: TRBJ2-7; CDR3: CASSFWSGSVYEQYF
V: TRBV6-1; J: TRBJ2-1; CDR3: CASSESGVYNEQFF
V: TRBV7-9; J: TRBJ1-1; CDR3: CASSPRGTERTEAFF
V: TRBV5-4; J: TRBJ2-3; CDR3: CASGLRGGGRDTQYF
V: TRBV6-5; J: TRBJ1-2; CDR3: CASSYSGQDSFYGYTF
V: TRBV18; J: TRBJ1-3; CDR3: CASSQIQGTSGNTIYF
V: TRBV4-1; J: TRBJ1-1; CDR3: CASSQGQGARGTEAFF
V: TRBV7-2; J: TRBJ2-3; CDR3: CASSLGAGITDTQYF
V: TRBV7-3; J: TRBJ2-3; CDR3: CASSPSGQGTDTQYF
V: TRBV6-6; J: TRBJ2-1; CDR3: CASSFVGDYNEQFF
V: TRBV12-3/TRBV12-4; J: TRBJ1-2; CDR3: CASSPTGHYGYTF
V: TRBV28; J: TRBJ2-2; CDR3: CASSLWGLAGQNFTGELFF
V: TRBV7-2; J: TRBJ1-6; CDR3: CASSALSDSPLHF
V: TRBV30; J: TRBJ2-2; CDR3: CAWSSAVKNGELFF